This T cell receptor beta chain appears in the sequencing data of a study of response to subunit inactivated influenza vaccine. Per germline, CDR1 SEHNR and CDR2 FQNEAQ (reference sequence). There are 15 residues in the CDR3. The ends lost 5 bases at V and 4 bases at J; junction bases unmatched: 8. This clonotype has only a few counts. TCRdb passed the RT-PCR reads through MiXCR, listing each CDR3 protein once. The table has around 570,000 distinct CDR3 sequences, about 10% seen once. This sample was also put to use in a study of T cells expressing NK-cell markers. That paper adds: As the method of synthesis, 5'RACE template switching with UMIs yielded TCR beta cDNA. Sorted T-cell subsets CD3+CD56+NKG2C+, CD3+CD56+NKG2C- and CD3+CD56-NKG2C+ were TCR beta-sequenced. Several experiments confined sorting to alpha-beta TCR T cells with an anti-gamma-delta TCR antibody. It was still unclear whether expanded NKG2C+ T cell clones were HCMV specific.

The V call is TRBV7-9, the J call TRBJ2-1; 7 bases line up with TRBD1. This receptor was taken from a man between 45 and 60 years old who received an inactivated influenza vaccine. The sequences come from PBMCs from blood, collected on the day of vaccination. This CDR3 reads CASSALSQGYNEQFF. The DNA for the CDR3 is TGTGCCAGCAGCGCACTATCACAGGGGTACAATGAGCAGTTCTTC.